These 8 T cell receptor beta chains came from one sample sequenced in a study of OX40 agonist ivuxolimab in advanced cancers. Libraries came from the immunoSEQ multiplex PCR assay. Here the immuneACCESS table is served through TCRdb, limited to in-frame sequences with V and J called. Missing clones are a known gap in these copies; in checked studies unresolved V genes cover under half, and the rest lacks a known reason. In this sample the table shows 20,000 to 25,000 clones, under 75% of which occur a single time. The ten largest make up about a fifth of the sample. Material: CD4+ or CD8+ T cells sorted from blood, obtained in a trial of the OX40 agonist ivuxolimab. The source is an adult with an advanced solid tumor such as melanoma, head and neck, liver or kidney cancer.

The chain couples TRBV7-8 to TRBJ1-5; D gene uncertain. Trimming cost V 7 bases and J 3 bases, with 13 bases left between them. The CDR3 totals 14 residues. Per germline, CDR1 SGHVS and CDR2 FQNEAQ. This CDR3 reads CASNPGVNNQPQHF. The CDR3 nucleotides are TGTGCCAGCAATCCCGGGGTCAACAATCAGCCCCAGCATTTT.

This clone turned up a few times. This sequence joins TRBV29-1 and TRBJ2-2, with a weak D call TRBD1 (6 bases). The CDR3 sequence is 12 residues long. V was trimmed by 4 bases and J by 6 bases, leaving 9 bases between them. The germline CDR1 and CDR2 sequences are SQVTM and ANQGSEA. The CDR3 coding sequence is TGCAGCGTTGTTAAGGGGGCCGGGGAGCTGTTTTTT. It codes for CSVVKGAGELFF.

CDR3 nucleotide sequence: TGTGCCAGCAGCTTAGGGGGCTATGGCTACACCTTC. It is translated as CASSLGGYGYTF. The J gene is TRBJ1-2, the V gene TRBV7-2; D is ambiguous. The germline gives CDR1 SGHTA, CDR2 FQGNSA. CDR3 size: 12 residues. Trimming took 1 base from V and 4 from J, leaving 4 bases between them.

The chain has TRBV7-9 and TRBJ2-7; TRBD1 aligns across 9 bases. After removal of 1 base from V and 3 bases from J, the junction contained 1 base not matched to a gene. The germline V gene has CDR1 SEHNR and CDR2 FQNEAQ (reference sequence). The CDR3 spans 14 residues. CDR3 nucleotides: TGTGCCAGCAGCTTAGGACAGGGGGGCTACGAGCAGTACTTC. It specifies CASSLGQGGYEQYF.

V is TRBV29-1 and J is TRBJ2-1; D tentatively fits TRBD1 or TRBD2 (6 bases each). Germline CDR1 SQVTM, CDR2 ANQGSEA. The CDR3 totals 11 residues. The V gene lost 5 bases and the J gene lost 6 bases, with 8 bases spanning the gap. CDR3 region: CSVRGPNEQFF. The CDR3 DNA is TGCAGCGTTCGGGGGCCCAATGAGCAGTTCTTC.

The chain is built from TRBV11-3 and TRBJ2-1, with D perhaps matching TRBD2 (6 bases). Germline loops: CDR1 SGHNT, CDR2 YENEEA. The CDR3 has 14 residues. Trimming shortened V by 3 bases and J by 6 bases, and 12 bases separated the two germline ends. This CDR3 reads CASSLAGSRNEQFF. The DNA of the CDR3 is TGTGCCAGCAGCTTGGCGGGGAGCCGCAATGAGCAGTTCTTC.

The V and J genes are TRBV7-3 and TRBJ2-1; no reliable D call. The length of the CDR3 is 14 residues. V lost 3 bases and J 5 bases, leaving 11 bases between the germline ends. Germline V CDR1 and CDR2: SGHTA, FQGTGA. CDR3 nucleotide sequence: TGTGCCAGCAGCTTTTCTAGGGTAGACAATGAGCAGTTCTTC. This codes for CASSFSRVDNEQFF.

A single count supports this clone. V gene TRBV9 combines with J gene TRBJ2-6, with 7 bases that match TRBD1. Germline V gene data show CDR1 as SGDLS and CDR2 as YYNGEE. With 3 bases clipped from V and 1 base from J, the junction kept 1 base outside the gene matches. This CDR3 has 15 residues. The CDR3 DNA sequence: TGTGCCAGCAGCGGACAGGGTTCTGGGGCCAACGTCCTGACTTTC. This sequence encodes CASSGQGSGANVLTF.